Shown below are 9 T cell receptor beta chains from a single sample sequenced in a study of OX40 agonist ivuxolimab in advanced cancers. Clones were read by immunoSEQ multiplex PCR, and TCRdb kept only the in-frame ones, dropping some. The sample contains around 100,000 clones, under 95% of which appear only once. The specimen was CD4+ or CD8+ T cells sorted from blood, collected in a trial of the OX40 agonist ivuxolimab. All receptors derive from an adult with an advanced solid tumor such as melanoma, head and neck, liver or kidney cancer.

The CDR3 coding sequence is TGTGCCAGCTCACCAGGGGACAGGGACGATGAGACCCAGTACTTC. The encoded protein is CASSPGDRDDETQYF. V usage is TRBV18 and J usage is TRBJ2-5; 9 bases are shared with TRBD1. This CDR3 is built from 15 residues. The germline V gene encodes CDR1 KGHSH and CDR2 LQKENI. Trimming took 2 bases from V and 5 from J; bases not matched to a gene: 6.

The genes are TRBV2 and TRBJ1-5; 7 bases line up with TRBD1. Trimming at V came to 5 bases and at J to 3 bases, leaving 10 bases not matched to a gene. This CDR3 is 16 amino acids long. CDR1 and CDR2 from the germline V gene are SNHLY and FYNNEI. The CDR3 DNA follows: TGTGCCAGCAGTTCACAGGGGCCCACAAACAATCAGCCCCAGCATTTT. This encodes CASSSQGPTNNQPQHF.

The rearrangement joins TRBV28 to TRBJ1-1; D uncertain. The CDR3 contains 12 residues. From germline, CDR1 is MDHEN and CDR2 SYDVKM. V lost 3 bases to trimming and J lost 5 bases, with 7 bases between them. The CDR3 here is CASSFMGTEAFF. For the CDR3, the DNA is TGTGCCAGCAGTTTTATGGGGACTGAAGCTTTCTTT.

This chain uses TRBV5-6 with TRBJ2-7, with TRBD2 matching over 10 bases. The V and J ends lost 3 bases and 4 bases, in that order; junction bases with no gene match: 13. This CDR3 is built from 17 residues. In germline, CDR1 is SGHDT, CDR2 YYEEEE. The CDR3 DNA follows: TGTGCCAGCAGCTGGGCTAGCGGGAGCCAAAAAATGTACGAGCAGTACTTC. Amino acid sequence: CASSWASGSQKMYEQYF.

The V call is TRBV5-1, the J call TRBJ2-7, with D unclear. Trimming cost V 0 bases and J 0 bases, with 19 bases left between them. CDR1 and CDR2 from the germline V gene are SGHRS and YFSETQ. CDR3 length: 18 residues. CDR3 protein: CASSLGVPGPLSSYEQYF. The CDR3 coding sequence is TGCGCCAGCAGCTTGGGGGTCCCCGGCCCCCTCAGCTCCTACGAGCAGTACTTC. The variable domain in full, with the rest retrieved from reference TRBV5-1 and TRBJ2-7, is KAGVTQTPRYLIKTRGQQVTLSCSPISGHRSVSWYQQTPGQGLQFLFEYFSETQRNKGNFPGRFSGRQFSNSRSEMNVSTLELGDSALYLCASSLGVPGPLSSYEQYFGPGTRLTVT.

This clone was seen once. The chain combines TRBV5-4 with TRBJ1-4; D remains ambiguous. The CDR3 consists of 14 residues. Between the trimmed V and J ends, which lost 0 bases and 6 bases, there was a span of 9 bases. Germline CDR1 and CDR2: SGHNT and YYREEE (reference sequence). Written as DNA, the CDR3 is TGTGCCAGCAGCTTGGCCGGAAACTATGAAAAACTGTTTTTT. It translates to CASSLAGNYEKLFF. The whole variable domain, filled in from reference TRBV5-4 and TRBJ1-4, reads ETGVTQSPTHLIKTRGQQVTLRCSSQSGHNTVSWYQQALGQGPQFIFQYYREEENGRGNFPPRFSGLQFPNYSSELNVNALELDDSALYLCASSLAGNYEKLFFGSGTQLSVL.

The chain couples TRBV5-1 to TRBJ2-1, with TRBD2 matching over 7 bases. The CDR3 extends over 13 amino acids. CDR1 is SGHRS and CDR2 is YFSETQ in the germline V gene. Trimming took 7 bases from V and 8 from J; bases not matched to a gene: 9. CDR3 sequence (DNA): TGCGCCAGCGGGGAGGGGCGGTTCGATGAGCAGTTCTTC. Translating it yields CASGEGRFDEQFF.

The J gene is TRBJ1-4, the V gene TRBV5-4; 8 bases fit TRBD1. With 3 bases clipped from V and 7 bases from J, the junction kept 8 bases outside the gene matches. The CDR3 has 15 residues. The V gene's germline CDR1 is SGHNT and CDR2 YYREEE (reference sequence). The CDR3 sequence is CASSSQGAASEKLFF. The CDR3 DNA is TGTGCCAGCAGCTCTCAGGGGGCGGCGAGTGAAAAACTGTTTTTT.

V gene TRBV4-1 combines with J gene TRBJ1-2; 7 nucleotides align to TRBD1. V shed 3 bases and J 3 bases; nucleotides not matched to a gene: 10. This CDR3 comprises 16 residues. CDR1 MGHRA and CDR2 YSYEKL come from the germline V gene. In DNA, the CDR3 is TGCGCCAGCAGCCATTCCGGGACAGACGCCCACTATGGCTACACCTTC. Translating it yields CASSHSGTDAHYGYTF.